Below are 32 T cell receptor beta chains sequenced from a single sample in a study of cytomegalovirus exposure and HLA in healthy donors. In the PCR, 60 Vbeta and 13 Jbeta primers were used. The table came from immunoSEQ multiplex PCR; TCRdb's copy has only in-frame clones and leaves some out. The sample consists of 130,000 to 150,000 clones, 80% of them appearing once. Sequencing was performed on PBMCs. These receptors originate from a man aged 40-49 years in good health and CMV-seronegative.

This clone was found a few times. The chain recombines TRBV2 with TRBJ2-1; D unresolved. Per the germline V gene, CDR1 is SNHLY and CDR2 is FYNNEI. The CDR3 consists of 12 residues. Trimming left V 6 bases short and J 1 base short, with 4 bases between. The CDR3 loop reads CASSPSYNEQFF. CDR3 in DNA: TGTGCCAGCAGCCCATCCTACAATGAGCAGTTCTTC.

The CDR3 spells CASSVEGQGTEAFF. CDR3 in DNA: TGTGCCAGCAGCGTAGAAGGGCAGGGCACTGAAGCTTTCTTT. V usage is TRBV9 and J usage is TRBJ1-1; D may be TRBD1 (5 bases). Germline CDR1 reads SGDLS; CDR2 reads YYNGEE. This CDR3 contains 14 residues. The germline V and J ends were trimmed by 0 bases and 4 bases, with 10 bases remaining between them.

The gene calls are TRBV29-1 and TRBJ2-2; 7 bases map to TRBD1. Trimming took 4 bases from V and 4 from J; bases not matched to a gene: 6. The germline V gene encodes CDR1 SQVTM and CDR2 ANQGSEA. The CDR3 runs 14 residues. CDR3 DNA sequence: TGCAGCGTTGGAGGGGGCAGCCCCACCGGGGAGCTGTTTTTT. Encoded protein: CSVGGGSPTGELFF.

This clone was picked up one time. The V gene is TRBV27, the J gene TRBJ1-2; maybe TRBD1 (5 bases). V lost 3 bases, J lost 5 bases, and 16 bases lay in between. The CDR3 is made up of 15 amino acids. CDR1 is MNHEY, CDR2 SMNVEV, per germline (reference sequence). The CDR3 bases are TGTGCCAGCAGTTTTTCCCCGGCAGGGCTTTATGGCTACACCTTC. Its protein product is CASSFSPAGLYGYTF.

This clone has a single count. CDR3 sequence (DNA): TGTGCCAGCAGCAGCGCACAGGGACGGGAGACCCAGTACTTC. It translates to CASSSAQGRETQYF. The chain is built from TRBV5-4 and TRBJ2-5; D may be TRBD1 (6 bases). Germline V CDR1 and CDR2: SGHNT, YYREEE (reference sequence). The V end was cut by 4 bases, the J end by 5 bases, with 15 bases between. CDR3 length: 14 amino acids.

This clone was recorded a few times. The rearrangement joins TRBV4-1 to TRBJ2-2; 7 bases align to TRBD1. The CDR3 runs 15 residues. V lost 3 bases, J lost 8 bases, and 9 bases stayed unmatched. Germline CDR1 reads MGHRA; CDR2 reads YSYEKL. The CDR3 DNA reads TGCGCCAGCAGCCAGACTCACACAGGGGCTGGGGAGCTGTTTTTT. It translates to CASSQTHTGAGELFF.

J is TRBJ2-3 and V is TRBV5-1; TRBD2 matches 8 bases. This CDR3 is 16 amino acids long. The V segment lost 2 bases and the J segment 4 bases; nucleotides outside the gene matches: 9. Per germline, CDR1 SGHRS and CDR2 YFSETQ. The DNA for the CDR3 is TGCGCCAGCAGCTTAGTGGTACGGGGGGGCCCAGATACGCAGTATTTT. Amino acid sequence: CASSLVVRGGPDTQYF.

In DNA, the CDR3 is TGTGCCAGCAGCTTAGAGAACCCTAGTGAAGCTTTCTTT. Translated: CASSLENPSEAFF. V usage is TRBV11-2 and J usage is TRBJ1-1; D uncertain. This CDR3 contains 13 residues. The germline V gene has CDR1 SGHAT and CDR2 FQNNGV. Trimming shortened V by 0 bases and J by 7 bases, and 9 bases separated the two germline ends. The full variable domain, with the rest looked up from reference TRBV11-2 and TRBJ1-1, is EAGVAQSPRYKIIEKRQSVAFWCNPISGHATLYWYQQILGQGPKLLIQFQNNGVVDDSQLPKDRFSAERLKGVDSTLKIQPAKLEDSAVYLCASSLENPSEAFFGQGTRLTVV.

The chain joins TRBV28 to TRBJ1-2; no clear D gene. Germline loops: CDR1 MDHEN, CDR2 SYDVKM. Trimming stripped 2 bases from V and 4 bases from J, with 5 bases between. The CDR3 totals 12 residues. This CDR3 reads CASSLPSYGYTF. The CDR3 nucleotides read TGTGCCAGCAGTTTACCCTCCTATGGCTACACCTTC.

The chain couples TRBV6-5 to TRBJ2-5, with D perhaps matching TRBD2 (6 bases). The J call could be wrong; TRBJ2-7 is a better fit for the DNA end. CDR1 is MNHEY and CDR2 is SVGAGI in the germline V gene. The length of the CDR3 is 14 residues. For the CDR3, the DNA is TGTGCCAGCAGTTACGGGCGGGGAACCTACGAGCAGTACTTC. Amino acids: CASSYGRGTYEQYF.

The V and J genes are TRBV11-1 and TRBJ2-3, with 7 bases aligning to TRBD2. The J segment lost 2 bases and the V segment lost 2 bases, leaving 10 bases of the junction unmatched. The CDR3 has 17 amino acids. Germline V CDR1 and CDR2: SGHAT, FQDESV (reference sequence). CDR3 protein: CASSLTRRAGLTDTQYF. The CDR3 coding sequence is TGTGCCAGCAGCTTAACGAGGCGAGCGGGACTCACAGATACGCAGTATTTT.

The V gene is TRBV2, the J gene TRBJ1-5; D is possibly TRBD1 (5 bases). CDR1 and CDR2 from the germline V gene are SNHLY and FYNNEI. V gave up 7 bases and J gave up 5 bases, with 15 bases separating them. The CDR3 length is 14 residues. The CDR3 bases are TGTGCCAGCACTCCTATCGGGGGGGATCAGCCCCAGCATTTT. Protein: CASTPIGGDQPQHF. The full variable domain, its missing parts supplied by reference TRBV2 and TRBJ1-5, is EPEVTQTPSHQVTQMGQEVILRCVPISNHLYFYWYRQILGQKVEFLVSFYNNEISEKSEIFDDQFSVERPDGSNFTLKIRSTKLEDSAMYFCASTPIGGDQPQHFGDGTRLSIL.

The chain carries TRBV29-1 and TRBJ1-1; 11 nucleotides line up with TRBD1. Looked up from germline, CDR1 is SQVTM and CDR2 is ANQGSEA. This CDR3 region has 14 residues. V trimming: 7 bases; J trimming: 5 bases; junction bases outside the gene matches: 9. The CDR3 sequence: CSGGTGGVRTEAFF. In nucleotides, the CDR3 is TGCAGCGGTGGGACAGGGGGTGTGAGGACTGAAGCTTTCTTT.

The rearrangement links TRBV19 to TRBJ1-5; a possible D gene is TRBD1 (5 bases). The CDR3 runs 15 residues. Deletions cut 3 bases from V and 3 bases from J, with 12 bases between. Germline CDR1 reads LNHDA; CDR2 reads SQIVND (reference sequence). The CDR3 nucleotides read TGTGCCAGTAGTATGTTGACAGCTTTCAATCAGCCCCAGCATTTT. Amino acids: CASSMLTAFNQPQHF.

The chain uses TRBV4-1 and TRBJ2-7; TRBD1 matches 7 bases. Trimming took 3 bases from V and 1 from J; bases not matched to a gene: 12. CDR1 is MGHRA, CDR2 YSYEKL, per germline. CDR3 length: 17 amino acids. CDR3 bases: TGCGCCAGCAGCCATGATATTATACCGGGACAGTCCTACGAGCAGTACTTC. It yields the protein CASSHDIIPGQSYEQYF.

This clone was picked up one time. The chain employs TRBV25-1 and TRBJ1-1; D gene uncertain. The CDR3 loop spans 13 amino acids. The germline V and J ends were trimmed by 3 bases and 5 bases, with 10 bases remaining between them. Germline V gene lookup returns CDR1 MGHDK and CDR2 SYGVNS. The CDR3 here is CASSDWGGTEAFF. CDR3 DNA sequence: TGTGCCAGCAGTGATTGGGGAGGAACTGAAGCTTTCTTT. Together with reference TRBV25-1 and TRBJ1-1, the CDR3 gives the full variable domain: EADIYQTPRYLVIGTGKKITLECSQTMGHDKMYWYQQDPGMELHLIHYSYGVNSTEKGDLSSESTVSRIRTEHFPLTLESARPSHTSQYLCASSDWGGTEAFFGQGTRLTVV.

V gene TRBV9 combines with J gene TRBJ2-2; weak D call: TRBD1 (5 bases). Trimming stripped 0 bases from V and 0 bases from J, with 9 bases between. The CDR3 has 16 residues. Per the germline V gene, CDR1 is SGDLS and CDR2 is YYNGEE. For the CDR3, the DNA is TGTGCCAGCAGCGTAGCTATAGGGGCGAACACCGGGGAGCTGTTTTTT. Its translation: CASSVAIGANTGELFF.

This sequence joins TRBV19 and TRBJ2-5; tentative D call: TRBD1 (6 bases). The CDR3 extends over 14 amino acids. V gave up 8 bases and J gave up 5 bases, with 18 bases separating them. In germline, CDR1 is LNHDA, CDR2 SQIVND (reference sequence). CDR3 coding DNA: TGTGCCAGTGGGCTACCTACAGGGCGGGAGACCCAGTACTTC. This translates into CASGLPTGRETQYF.

The chain uses TRBV7-2 and TRBJ2-3; TRBD2 matches 8 bases. The V gene's germline CDR1 is SGHTA and CDR2 FQGNSA. Germline trimming cut 0 bases from V and 2 bases from J; bases unmatched to any gene: 7. This CDR3 is 17 amino acids long. The CDR3 nucleotides read TGTGCCAGCAGCTTAGCGGGGACGGGGGGGCTCACAGATACGCAGTATTTT. Its protein is CASSLAGTGGLTDTQYF. Based on the CDR3 plus reference TRBV7-2 and TRBJ2-3, the full variable domain is GAGVSQSPSNKVTEKGKDVELRCDPISGHTALYWYRQSLGQGLEFLIYFQGNSAPDKSGLPSDRFSAERTGGSVSTLTIQRTQQEDSAVYLCASSLAGTGGLTDTQYFGPGTRLTVL.

V usage is TRBV19 and J usage is TRBJ2-5, with 8 bases lining up with TRBD2. The length of the CDR3 is 14 residues. The germline CDR1 and CDR2 sequences are LNHDA and SQIVND (reference sequence). The V segment lost 7 bases and the J segment 3 bases; nucleotides outside the gene matches: 7. Here the CDR3 DNA reads TGTGCCAGTACCGCTCGGGGGGGTGAAGAGACCCAGTACTTC. Encoded protein: CASTARGGEETQYF.

In regard to this clone: At one end, the junction sequence differs from germline, possibly due to a read error. V is TRBV11-2 and J is TRBJ2-7; the D is unclear. The CDR3 has 15 amino acids. Per the germline V gene, CDR1 is SGHAT and CDR2 is FQNNGV. The CDR3 DNA sequence: TGTGCCAGCAGCCTAGAGCCGGCGAGGACCTACGAGCAGTACTTC. Amino acids: CASSLEPARTYEQYF.

This clone was detected a few times. Written as DNA, the CDR3 is TGTGCCAGCAGCTTAGGGACAGGATTAGTTCAGCCCCAGCATTTT. As protein: CASSLGTGLVQPQHF. The V gene is TRBV7-8, the J gene TRBJ1-5; 7 bases fit TRBD1. CDR3 size: 15 residues. CDR1 is SGHVS and CDR2 is FQNEAQ in the germline V gene. With V trimmed by 1 base and J by 6 bases, 6 bases remained unmatched.

The V and J genes are TRBV7-2 and TRBJ1-6, with 10 nucleotides matching TRBD1. Germline trimming cut 0 bases from V and 6 bases from J; bases unmatched to any gene: 8. Germline V CDR1 and CDR2: SGHTA, FQGNSA. The length of the CDR3 is 18 residues. CDR3: CASSLAIGTGVLNSPLHF. The DNA for the CDR3 is TGTGCCAGCAGCTTAGCGATAGGGACAGGGGTTCTTAATTCACCCCTCCACTTT.

This chain joins TRBV5-1 and TRBJ1-6, with 8 bases that match TRBD1. CDR1 and CDR2 from the germline V gene are SGHRS and YFSETQ. With V trimmed by 4 bases and J by 2 bases, 5 bases remained unmatched. CDR3 length: 16 residues. In DNA, the CDR3 is TGCGCCAGCAGCCCAGACAGGGGTCCCTATAATTCACCCCTCCACTTT. It specifies CASSPDRGPYNSPLHF.

The chain employs TRBV7-2 and TRBJ1-6, with 7 bases lining up with TRBD1. This CDR3 spans 19 amino acids. Germline V gene sequence: CDR1 SGHTA, CDR2 FQGNSA. Trimming cost V 1 base and J 7 bases; bases outside gene matches: 16. CDR3 protein: CASSLVSTARTGDNSPLHF. CDR3 nucleotide sequence: TGTGCCAGCAGCTTAGTGTCCACGGCCCGGACAGGAGACAATTCACCCCTCCACTTT.

As regards this clone: Relative to the germline gene, one junction end is altered; a read error may explain this. The chain combines TRBV29-1 with TRBJ2-5; 9 bases line up with TRBD2. The closer fit of TRBJ2-7 to the DNA end suggests the J call may be wrong. Germline CDR1 SQVTM, CDR2 ANQGSEA. The CDR3 sequence is 14 residues long. Written as DNA, the CDR3 is TGCAGCGTCGAAGGGCTAGCGGGGCCCTACGAGCAGTACTTC. This gives the protein CSVEGLAGPYEQYF.

The V gene is TRBV19, the J gene TRBJ2-3; weak D call: TRBD1 (6 bases). The CDR3 sequence is 14 residues long. The germline V gene encodes CDR1 LNHDA and CDR2 SQIVND (reference sequence). The V end lost 6 bases, the J end lost 2 bases, and 12 bases lay between the germline ends. CDR3 in DNA: TGTGCCAGTAGGATACAGGGATCCACAGATACGCAGTATTTT. This sequence encodes CASRIQGSTDTQYF.

V and J are TRBV2 and TRBJ1-5; TRBD1 matches 7 bases. This CDR3 spans 14 amino acids. V shed 7 bases, J shed 4 bases, and the junction held 7 bases outside the gene matches. Germline CDR1 reads SNHLY; CDR2 reads FYNNEI. The CDR3 DNA is TGTGCCAGCAACCTGGACAGGCCGAATCAGCCCCAGCATTTT. It encodes CASNLDRPNQPQHF.

V gene TRBV7-9 combines with J gene TRBJ2-7; maybe TRBD1 (5 bases). Germline CDR1 reads SEHNR; CDR2 reads FQNEAQ (reference sequence). CDR3 length: 15 residues. V dropped 7 bases and J dropped 3 bases, with 19 bases sitting between them. The CDR3 coding sequence is TGTGCCAGCACCCCTGTCCTACAGGTCCACTACGAGCAGTACTTC. This translates into CASTPVLQVHYEQYF.

By proportion, this clone is medium-sized. The V gene is TRBV5-1, the J gene TRBJ1-3; D is perhaps TRBD1 (5 bases). Trimming took off 4 bases at V and 0 bases at J, with 14 bases between the two ends. The CDR3 sequence is 16 residues long. CDR1 SGHRS and CDR2 YFSETQ come from the germline V gene. The CDR3 reads CASSVDSSSSGNTIYF. As DNA, the CDR3 is TGCGCCAGCAGCGTCGACAGTTCTAGCTCTGGAAACACCATATATTTT.

This clone was detected only a few times. The same CDR3 arises from other DNA sequences in this sample as well. The gene calls are TRBV5-1 and TRBJ1-5; 7 nucleotides line up with TRBD1. The germline V gene encodes CDR1 SGHRS and CDR2 YFSETQ. J was trimmed by 4 bases and V by 0 bases; bases with no gene match: 4. The CDR3 loop spans 15 amino acids. The CDR3 nucleotides are TGCGCCAGCAGCTTGGACAGGGGCGTAAATCAGCCCCAGCATTTT. Amino acid sequence: CASSLDRGVNQPQHF.

This clone was seen just once. The J gene is TRBJ2-1, the V gene TRBV9; 7 bases line up with TRBD1. The CDR3 is 13 amino acids. V lost 2 bases and J lost 13; bases outside the gene matches: 9. Germline values: CDR1 SGDLS, CDR2 YYNGEE. The CDR3 loop is CASSVTYRGRQFF. Here the CDR3 DNA reads TGTGCCAGCAGCGTTACTTACAGGGGACGTCAGTTCTTC.